The 27 T cell receptor beta chains below were found in one sample sequenced in a study of cytomegalovirus exposure and HLA in healthy donors. It was with 60 Vbeta and 13 Jbeta primers that the PCR ran. The table came from immunoSEQ multiplex PCR; TCRdb's copy has only in-frame clones and leaves some out. The repertoire holds 140,000 to 150,000 clones, with over 8% as singletons. Sequencing was done on a sample of PBMCs. These receptors all come from a male donor in good health and CMV-seronegative.

This chain connects TRBV6-1 to TRBJ1-2; possible D gene TRBD1, 6 bases. CDR1 is MNHNS, CDR2 SASEGT, per germline. This CDR3 region has 14 residues. Trimming took off 9 bases at V and 6 bases at J, with 20 bases between the two ends. DNA for the CDR3: TGTGCCAGTTACTTTTGGGGGCGGTGGAATGGCTACACCTTC. Translated: CASYFWGRWNGYTF.

The table lists this clone with a few counts. V and J are TRBV18 and TRBJ1-2; D perhaps matches TRBD1 (5 bases). Trimming shortened V by 8 bases and J by 0 bases, and 13 bases separated the two germline ends. The CDR3 consists of 14 residues. Germline assignment: CDR1 KGHSH and CDR2 LQKENI. The CDR3 sequence is CASNTKGPNYGYTF. DNA of the CDR3: TGTGCCAGCAACACCAAGGGGCCTAACTATGGCTACACCTTC.

The chain uses TRBV27 and TRBJ1-1; D is unresolved. V lost 5 bases, J lost 0 bases, and 13 bases lay in between. The CDR3 length is 15 residues. Looked up from germline, CDR1 is MNHEY and CDR2 is SMNVEV (reference sequence). As DNA, the CDR3 is TGTGCCAGCAGTCCCCGGGAAGGGATGAACACTGAAGCTTTCTTT. Encoded protein: CASSPREGMNTEAFF.

The chain combines TRBV9 with TRBJ2-1, with 16 bases that match TRBD2. Germline CDR1 is SGDLS and CDR2 is YYNGEE. This CDR3 has 20 residues. Trimming took 3 bases from V and 2 from J; bases not matched to a gene: 11. CDR3 DNA: TGTGCCAGCAGCGCCCCTGCCGGGACTAGCGGGAGGGCCCCCTACAATGAGCAGTTCTTC. The encoded protein is CASSAPAGTSGRAPYNEQFF.

The sample holds a few counts of this clone. The chain recombines TRBV5-1 with TRBJ1-4, with D possibly being TRBD1 (6 bases). Trimming took off 4 bases at V and 4 bases at J, with 14 bases between the two ends. This CDR3 spans 15 amino acids. CDR1 is SGHRS, CDR2 YFSETQ, per germline. The DNA of the CDR3 is TGCGCCAGCAGCCCGATACAGGGCCTTAATGAAAAACTGTTTTTT. Its translation is CASSPIQGLNEKLFF.

For the CDR3, the DNA is TGTGCCAGCAGCATAGGACAGGGACGGAACACCGGGGAGCTGTTTTTT. The encoded protein is CASSIGQGRNTGELFF. This chain links TRBV9 with TRBJ2-2; 8 nucleotides line up with TRBD1. Losses at the gene ends were 4 bases for V and 1 base for J; bases not matched to a gene: 6. The CDR3 is made up of 16 amino acids. Germline V gene lookup returns CDR1 SGDLS and CDR2 YYNGEE.

This rearrangement joins TRBV4-3 to TRBJ1-2; TRBD1 matches 8 bases. Trimming cost V 0 bases and J 13 bases; bases outside gene matches: 7. Per germline, CDR1 LGHNA and CDR2 YSLEER. This CDR3 has 13 residues. The CDR3 DNA is TGCGCCAGCAGCCAAGATTCGGCAGGGGGCCCCACCTTC. Residues: CASSQDSAGGPTF.

This chain links TRBV5-1 with TRBJ2-7, with TRBD2 matching 15 bases. Trimming cost V 4 bases and J 2 bases; bases outside gene matches: 7. The germline CDR1 and CDR2 sequences are SGHRS and YFSETQ. This CDR3 comprises 17 residues. CDR3 loop: CASSREGLAGGTYEQYF. As DNA, the CDR3 is TGCGCCAGCAGCAGAGAGGGACTAGCGGGGGGTACCTACGAGCAGTACTTC.

The chain is built from TRBV5-6 and TRBJ2-7, with a tentative D call TRBD2 (5 bases). This CDR3 spans 12 amino acids. CDR1 SGHDT and CDR2 YYEEEE come from the germline V gene. The V gene lost 4 bases and the J gene lost 3 bases, with 8 bases spanning the gap. For the CDR3, the DNA is TGTGCCAGCAGCCTTAGCGACTACGAGCAGTACTTC. Its protein product is CASSLSDYEQYF.

This clone was detected a few times. The chain links TRBV29-1 to TRBJ2-2; TRBD1 agrees at 9 bases. This CDR3 region has 15 residues. Germline-derived CDR1 and CDR2 are SQVTM and ANQGSEA. The V segment lost 1 base and the J segment 6 bases; nucleotides outside the gene matches: 6. This CDR3 is CSVEGTGEQAGELFF. The CDR3 DNA is TGCAGCGTTGAAGGGACAGGGGAGCAGGCCGGGGAGCTGTTTTTT.

In this sample, this clone turned up a few times. V and J are TRBV7-2 and TRBJ2-7, with 8 bases aligning to TRBD1. Germline CDR1 is SGHTA and CDR2 is FQGNSA. The V gene end was trimmed by 5 bases and the J gene end by 1 base; junction bases not matched to a gene: 7. The CDR3 spans 15 residues. As DNA, the CDR3 is TGTGCCAGCAGCCCCAGGACAGGGCAGTCCTACGAGCAGTACTTC. Encoded protein: CASSPRTGQSYEQYF. The full variable domain, with the rest looked up from reference TRBV7-2 and TRBJ2-7, is GAGVSQSPSNKVTEKGKDVELRCDPISGHTALYWYRQSLGQGLEFLIYFQGNSAPDKSGLPSDRFSAERTGGSVSTLTIQRTQQEDSAVYLCASSPRTGQSYEQYFGPGTRLTVT.

This clone was seen more than once but under ten times. The chain is built from TRBV9 and TRBJ2-3; TRBD2 might be the D (7 bases). The germline V gene has CDR1 SGDLS and CDR2 YYNGEE. CDR3 length: 16 residues. The germline V and J ends were trimmed by 4 bases and 2 bases, with 17 bases remaining between them. The CDR3 nucleotides read TGTGCCAGCAGCCCTAGAGGGGGAGGGTTCACAGATACGCAGTATTTT. It yields the protein CASSPRGGGFTDTQYF.

This clone was seen more than once but under ten times. The chain has TRBV28 and TRBJ1-6; 7 bases fit TRBD1. Germline-derived CDR1 and CDR2 are MDHEN and SYDVKM. Trimming at V came to 6 bases and at J to 0 bases, leaving 2 bases not matched to a gene. The CDR3 sequence is 15 residues long. CDR3 sequence (DNA): TGTGCCAGCAGGGGACAGAGCTCCTATAATTCACCCCTCCACTTT. This encodes CASRGQSSYNSPLHF.

The V call is TRBV6-1, the J call TRBJ2-1; TRBD2 aligns across 8 bases. The CDR3 loop spans 15 amino acids. J gave up 8 bases and V 5 bases, and 11 bases lay outside the gene matches. Germline loops: CDR1 MNHNS, CDR2 SASEGT. The CDR3, as DNA: TGTGCCAGCAGTAGCACGGGAGGGCCGTTAGATGAGCAGTTCTTC. This sequence encodes CASSSTGGPLDEQFF.

The chain couples TRBV11-3 to TRBJ2-1; maybe TRBD2 (5 bases). The CDR3 has 13 amino acids. V was shortened by 5 bases and J by 9 bases, with 14 bases between the two germline ends. CDR1 is SGHNT and CDR2 is YENEEA in the germline V gene. Here the CDR3 DNA reads TGTGCCAGCAGCCCGAAAGGGCGGGTTGAGCAGTTCTTC. Translated: CASSPKGRVEQFF.

The chain combines TRBV9 with TRBJ2-5; D possibly corresponds to TRBD2 (5 bases). The end of the DNA aligns better with TRBJ2-7, so the J call may be wrong. There are 14 residues in the CDR3. From germline, CDR1 is SGDLS and CDR2 YYNGEE. Here the CDR3 DNA reads TGTGCCAGCAGCCCCTGGACTCAGCCCTACGAGCAGTACTTC. Translation gives CASSPWTQPYEQYF.

V and J are TRBV5-4 and TRBJ1-1, with TRBD1 as a possible D gene (5 bases). The V gene's germline CDR1 is SGHNT and CDR2 YYREEE (reference sequence). This CDR3 region has 12 residues. Trimming took 6 bases from V and 8 from J, leaving 14 bases between them. CDR3 bases: TGTGCCAGCAACCCCTCCGGGGGGGAAGCTTTCTTT. Protein product: CASNPSGGEAFF.

This clone was counted between two and nine times. The V and J genes are TRBV18 and TRBJ1-2; D gene uncertain. The germline V gene has CDR1 KGHSH and CDR2 LQKENI. V lost 6 bases to trimming and J lost 0 bases, with 11 bases between them. The CDR3 covers 14 residues. Here the CDR3 reads CASSRQDPNYGYTF. CDR3 coding DNA: TGTGCCAGCTCCAGACAAGATCCTAACTATGGCTACACCTTC.

The chain combines TRBV7-3 with TRBJ2-7; TRBD1 matches 8 bases. V lost 3 bases, J lost 4 bases, and 2 bases stayed unmatched. Germline V gene sequence: CDR1 SGHTA, CDR2 FQGTGA. CDR3 length: 13 amino acids. Written as DNA, the CDR3 is TGTGCCAGCAGCTTGACAGGGGATTACGAGCAGTACTTC. It codes for CASSLTGDYEQYF.

This clone was counted between two and nine times. This sequence joins TRBV10-3 and TRBJ1-1; D remains ambiguous. Trimming pared 11 bases from V and 1 base from J, leaving 14 bases between. Germline CDR1 ENHRY, CDR2 SYGVKD. This CDR3 region has 13 residues. CDR3 nucleotides: TGTGCCTCAAGAGAGGCAGAGAACACTGAAGCTTTCTTT. Residues: CASREAENTEAFF.

The CDR3 sequence is CASSLGQGAQAELNQPQHF. For the CDR3, the DNA is TGTGCCAGCAGCTTAGGACAGGGGGCGCAGGCAGAGCTTAATCAGCCCCAGCATTTT. The chain recombines TRBV7-9 with TRBJ1-5; 10 bases are a match to TRBD1. V was pared by 1 base and J by 4 bases, with 13 bases of the junction left unmatched. The V gene's germline CDR1 is SEHNR and CDR2 FQNEAQ (reference sequence). The CDR3 covers 19 residues.

This sequence joins TRBV10-3 and TRBJ2-1; D is unclear. The CDR3 is 11 residues long. CDR1 is ENHRY, CDR2 SYGVKD, per germline. Trimming cost V 3 bases and J 8 bases, with 5 bases left between them. The CDR3 sequence is CAISDEYEQFF. The CDR3, as DNA: TGTGCCATCAGTGACGAGTATGAGCAGTTCTTC.

This clone was seen a few times. V is TRBV10-3 and J is TRBJ1-2; 9 bases agree with TRBD1. In germline, CDR1 is ENHRY, CDR2 SYGVKD. J lost 7 bases, V lost 6 bases, and 15 bases had no gene match. The CDR3 consists of 16 residues. The chain's CDR3 is CAIRLQGAGGGSGYTF. In nucleotides, the CDR3 is TGTGCCATCAGATTACAGGGGGCCGGTGGTGGGTCTGGCTACACCTTC.

This clone has only a few counts. Other DNA sequences in the sample encode the same CDR3. V gene TRBV5-1 combines with J gene TRBJ2-7; 9 nucleotides match TRBD2. From germline, CDR1 is SGHRS and CDR2 YFSETQ. The V gene end was trimmed by 4 bases and the J gene end by 0 bases; junction bases not matched to a gene: 2. The CDR3 contains 14 residues. CDR3 sequence (DNA): TGCGCCAGCAGCCTTAGCGGGAGCTCCTACGAGCAGTACTTC. Encoded protein: CASSLSGSSYEQYF.

This clone was recorded a few times. The V gene is TRBV7-2, the J gene TRBJ2-1, with 12 positions matching TRBD2. This CDR3 comprises 16 residues. V gave up 5 bases and J gave up 12 bases; unmatched junction bases: 14. Germline values: CDR1 SGHTA, CDR2 FQGNSA. The CDR3 DNA is TGTGCCAGCAGCCCTTACGGGCTAGCGGGAGGGCAGGGGCAGTTCTTC. Its translation is CASSPYGLAGGQGQFF.

This clone was recorded a few times. The V gene is TRBV7-2, the J gene TRBJ2-1, with D tentatively TRBD1 (6 bases). The CDR3 length is 13 residues. Trimming cost V 5 bases and J 8 bases, with 13 bases left between them. Germline-derived CDR1 and CDR2 are SGHTA and FQGNSA. The CDR3, as DNA: TGTGCCAGCAGCAATTACAGGGCCCATGAGCAGTTCTTC. It is translated as CASSNYRAHEQFF.

The J gene is TRBJ1-1, the V gene TRBV18; D is unresolved. Trimming pared 6 bases from V and 0 bases from J, leaving 14 bases between. The CDR3 totals 15 residues. CDR1 is KGHSH, CDR2 LQKENI, per germline. CDR3 nucleotide sequence: TGTGCCAGCTCCCCAGTGGGCAAAATGAACACTGAAGCTTTCTTT. It encodes CASSPVGKMNTEAFF.